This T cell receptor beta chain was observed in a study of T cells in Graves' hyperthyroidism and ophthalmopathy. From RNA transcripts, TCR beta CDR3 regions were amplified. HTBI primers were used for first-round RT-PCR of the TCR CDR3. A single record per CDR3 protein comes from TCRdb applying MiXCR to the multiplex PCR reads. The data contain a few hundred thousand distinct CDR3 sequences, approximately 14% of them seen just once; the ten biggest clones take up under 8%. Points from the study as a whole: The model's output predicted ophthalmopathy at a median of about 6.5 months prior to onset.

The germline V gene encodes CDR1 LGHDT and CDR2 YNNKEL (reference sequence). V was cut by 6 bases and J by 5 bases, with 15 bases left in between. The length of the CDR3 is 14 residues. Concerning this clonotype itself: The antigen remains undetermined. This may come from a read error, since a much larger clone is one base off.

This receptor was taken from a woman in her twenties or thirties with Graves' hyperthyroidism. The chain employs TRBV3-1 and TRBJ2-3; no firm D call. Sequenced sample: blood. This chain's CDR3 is CASRVGMARDTQYF. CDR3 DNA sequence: TGTGCCAGCAGGGTCGGTATGGCGAGAGATACGCAGTATTTT.